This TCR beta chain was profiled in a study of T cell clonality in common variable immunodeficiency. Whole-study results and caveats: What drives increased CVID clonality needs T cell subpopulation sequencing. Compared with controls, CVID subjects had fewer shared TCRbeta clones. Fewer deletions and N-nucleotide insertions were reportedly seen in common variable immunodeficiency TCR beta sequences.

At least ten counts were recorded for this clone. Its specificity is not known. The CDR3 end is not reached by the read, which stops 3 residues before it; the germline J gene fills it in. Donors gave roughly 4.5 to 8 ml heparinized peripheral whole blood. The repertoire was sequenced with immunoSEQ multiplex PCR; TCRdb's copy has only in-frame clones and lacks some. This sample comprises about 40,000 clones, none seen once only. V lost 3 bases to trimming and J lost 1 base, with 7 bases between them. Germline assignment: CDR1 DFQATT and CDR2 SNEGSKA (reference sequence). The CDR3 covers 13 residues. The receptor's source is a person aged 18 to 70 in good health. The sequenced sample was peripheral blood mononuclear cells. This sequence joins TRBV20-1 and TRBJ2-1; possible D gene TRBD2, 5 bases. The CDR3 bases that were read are TGCAGTGCTAGCACGGGGTCCTACAATGAG. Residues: CSASTGSYNE. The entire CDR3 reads CSASTGSYNEQFF.